These 11 T cell receptor beta chains came from one sample sequenced in a study of beta chain features in type 1 diabetes. What these receptors recognize is not known. The study's findings and limits: People with Type 1 diabetes carried modestly yet significantly shorter TCRB CDR3s in all four CD4+ subsets.

Sequencing targeted expressed TCRB transcripts, as all isolated RNA had been reverse transcribed. The data were produced by immunoSEQ multiplex PCR, yet TCRdb's version contains in-frame clones alone and is incomplete. This repertoire shows more than 300,000 clones, about a tenth found once; its top ten account for 0.9% to 1.1%. The sample consisted of central memory CD4+ T cells from blood. These receptors were obtained from a man between 25 and 39 years old with type 1 diabetes.

This clone was recorded a few times. This rearrangement joins TRBV15 to TRBJ1-5; possible D gene TRBD1, 5 bases. CDR1 and CDR2 from the germline V gene are LNHNV and YYDKDF (reference sequence). The V and J ends lost 0 bases and 7 bases respectively, with 13 bases between them. This CDR3 spans 15 amino acids. The CDR3 here is CATSRDLGEGQPQHF. The DNA of the CDR3 is TGTGCCACCAGCAGAGATCTAGGGGAAGGACAGCCCCAGCATTTT.

This clone occurred a few times. The chain links TRBV28 to TRBJ2-3; D is uncertain. Per germline, CDR1 MDHEN and CDR2 SYDVKM. Trimming took 5 bases from V and 4 from J, leaving 7 bases between them. CDR3 length equals 12 residues. The CDR3 spells CASSPYADTQYF. For the CDR3, the DNA is TGTGCCAGCAGTCCGTACGCAGATACGCAGTATTTT.

This clone appeared many times. The rearrangement links TRBV28 to TRBJ1-1; D gene ambiguous. Germline V lookup: CDR1 MDHEN, CDR2 SYDVKM. Trimming took off 6 bases at V and 8 bases at J, with 13 bases between the two ends. The CDR3 consists of 12 residues. The CDR3 DNA sequence: TGTGCCAGCAGCCTTCGGAGGGTAGAAGCTTTCTTT. This codes for CASSLRRVEAFF. Together with reference TRBV28 and TRBJ1-1, the CDR3 gives the full variable domain: DVKVTQSSRYLVKRTGEKVFLECVQDMDHENMFWYRQDPGLGLRLIYFSYDVKMKEKGDIPEGYSVSREKKERFSLILESASTNQTSMYLCASSLRRVEAFFGQGTRLTVV.

The rearrangement links TRBV4-1 to TRBJ1-4; TRBD1 is a possible D gene (5 bases). Germline loops: CDR1 MGHRA, CDR2 YSYEKL. Trimming left V 1 base short and J 7 bases short, with 13 bases between. The CDR3 totals 15 residues. Here the CDR3 DNA reads TGCGCCAGCAGCCAAGGTTCCAGGGTGGGTGAAAAACTGTTTTTT. This gives the protein CASSQGSRVGEKLFF.

Concerning this clone: Distinct nucleotide sequences in the sample also encode this CDR3. J is TRBJ1-2 and V is TRBV10-3; 7 nucleotides align to TRBD1. With 5 bases clipped from V and 8 bases from J, the junction kept 2 bases outside the gene matches. Germline V CDR1 and CDR2: ENHRY, SYGVKD. This CDR3 has 11 amino acids. CDR3 region: CAISTGDGYTF. The CDR3 nucleotides read TGTGCCATCAGTACAGGGGACGGCTACACCTTC.

This clone has more than one count but fewer than ten. This rearrangement joins TRBV5-1 to TRBJ2-6; TRBD2 agrees at 13 bases. The V segment lost 4 bases and the J segment 0 bases; nucleotides outside the gene matches: 4. Germline V gives CDR1 SGHRS, CDR2 YFSETQ. This CDR3 has 18 amino acids. CDR3 coding DNA: TGCGCCAGCAGCATGGGACTAGCGGGACCCTCTGGGGCCAACGTCCTGACTTTC. Protein: CASSMGLAGPSGANVLTF.

This clone showed up many times. The rearrangement links TRBV4-3 to TRBJ1-1, with D uncertain. V lost 1 base and J 1 base, leaving 10 bases between the germline ends. CDR3 length: 15 amino acids. Germline V gene sequence: CDR1 LGHNA, CDR2 YSLEER. Here the CDR3 reads CASSQAKGWNTEAFF. The CDR3 DNA sequence: TGCGCCAGCAGCCAAGCGAAGGGATGGAACACTGAAGCTTTCTTT.

This clone was observed a handful of times. This rearrangement joins TRBV13 to TRBJ2-1; 14 bases are shared with TRBD2. The V and J ends lost 5 bases and 9 bases, in that order; junction bases with no gene match: 9. Per the germline V gene, CDR1 is PRHDT and CDR2 is FYEKMQ (reference sequence). The CDR3 is 16 residues long. Here the CDR3 DNA reads TGTGCCAGCAGCACACGACTAGCGGGGGGGCAAATTGAGCAGTTCTTC. Translated, it gives CASSTRLAGGQIEQFF.

This clone was detected only a few times. The rearrangement joins TRBV2 to TRBJ2-7; a possible D gene is TRBD2 (6 bases). The ends were cut back, 1 base at V and 2 bases at J, with 12 bases in the middle. Germline V lookup: CDR1 SNHLY, CDR2 FYNNEI. CDR3 length: 15 amino acids. The CDR3 loop reads CASSEGVGGTYEQYF. CDR3 sequence (DNA): TGTGCCAGCAGTGAAGGAGTCGGCGGGACCTACGAGCAGTACTTC.

The chain employs TRBV30 and TRBJ1-1; perhaps TRBD1 as D (6 bases). Germline V lookup: CDR1 GTSNPN, CDR2 SVGIG (reference sequence). This CDR3 is 14 amino acids long. With 3 bases removed from V and 7 bases from J, the gap between germline ends came to 18 bases. CDR3 region: CAWSPGGAVGEAFF. The DNA of the CDR3 is TGTGCCTGGAGCCCCGGGGGGGCCGTAGGTGAAGCTTTCTTT. The whole variable domain, filled in from reference TRBV30 and TRBJ1-1, reads SQTIHQWPATLVQPVGSPLSLECTVEGTSNPNLYWYRQAAGRGLQLLFYSVGIGQISSEVPQNLSASRPQDRQFILSSKKLLLSDSGFYLCAWSPGGAVGEAFFGQGTRLTVV.

The sample holds many counts of this clone. The sample carries other DNA sequences with the same CDR3. J is TRBJ2-7 and V is TRBV10-3; D remains ambiguous. Between the trimmed V and J ends, which lost 0 bases and 0 bases, there was a span of 6 bases. Per germline, CDR1 ENHRY and CDR2 SYGVKD. This CDR3 is built from 14 residues. Written as DNA, the CDR3 is TGTGCCATCAGTGAGTCCAGGAACTCCTACGAGCAGTACTTC. This codes for CAISESRNSYEQYF.